This TCR beta chain was recovered during a study of cytomegalovirus exposure and HLA in healthy donors. General study points: Productive rates of about 87% or about 30% were seen for most TCR beta V segments in an earlier analysis. It was 160 or so TCR beta chains that were listed as cytomegalovirus-associated. HLA alleles were associated with around 17,000 TCR beta sequences in a later analysis at 0.05 false discovery rate.

This PCR relied on a set of 60 Vbeta primers and 13 Jbeta primers. Here immunoSEQ multiplex PCR was the method, and the copy in TCRdb shows in-frame clones only, minus some. The table has more than 200,000 clones, more than 75% seen once. To note about this clone: The antigen is unknown.

From germline, CDR1 is SNHLY and CDR2 FYNNEI. This CDR3 contains 17 residues. The V and J ends lost 3 bases and 1 base respectively, with 18 bases between them. The source is a man aged 35 to 55 in good health and CMV-seropositive. This chain connects TRBV2 to TRBJ2-5, with a possible D match to TRBD2 (5 bases). The sequenced sample was PBMCs. CDR3 amino acids: CASSDGRTAGLQETQYF. The CDR3, as DNA: TGTGCCAGCAGTGATGGGAGAACAGCCGGACTCCAAGAGACCCAGTACTTC.